This T cell receptor beta chain was identified during a study of neurological immune-mediated disorders. This clonotype was detected many times. The antigen remains undetermined. The CDR3 has 12 residues. After removal of 6 bases from V and 9 bases from J, the junction contained 3 bases not matched to a gene. Unsorted libraries were derived from 2 million PBMCs stored at -80 C. The cDNA was produced through 5'RACE with 10-nucleotide random UMIs. MiXCR was run by TCRdb on the 5' RACE reads, yielding one entry per CDR3 protein. The table records approximately 23,000 distinct CDR3 sequences, more than 9% of them present only once. Study-wide results and caveats: Sharing of CDR3 amino acid sequences among expanded clones across subjects was absent, suggesting private repertoires in all groups. Patients with HTLV-1-associated myelopathy showed the most TCR clonal expansion. Those with multiple sclerosis showed the least, falling below healthy controls.

The gene calls are TRBV12-3 or TRBV12-4 and TRBJ2-7, with 12 bases fitting TRBD2. This TCR was recovered from a woman aged 60-70 years with HTLV-1-associated myelopathy (HAM/TSP). Sequenced: PBMCs. CDR3 sequence (DNA): TGTGCCAGCAGGACTAGCGGGGGCCTGCAGTACTTC. It yields the protein CASRTSGGLQYF.